The 20 T cell receptor beta chains given below trace back to one sample, sequenced in a study of T cell responses to AZD1222 COVID-19 vaccine. Method: immunoSEQ multiplex PCR; TCRdb's copy keeps in-frame clones and lacks some. The repertoire holds 150,000 to 190,000 clones, with 90% to 95% as singletons. The source was peripheral blood, collected 28 days after the second AZD1222 dose. These receptors all come from an adult who received the AZD1222 COVID-19 vaccine.

The chain combines TRBV28 with TRBJ1-2; TRBD1 agrees at 9 bases. The CDR3 is 15 residues long. The V gene end was trimmed by 8 bases and the J gene end by 8 bases; junction bases not matched to a gene: 15. CDR1 is MDHEN and CDR2 is SYDVKM in the germline V gene. Here the CDR3 reads CASGPLRDRVWGYTF. The DNA of the CDR3 is TGTGCCAGCGGGCCCCTTCGGGACAGGGTTTGGGGCTACACCTTC.

As regards this clone: At one of its ends the junction is not consistent with the germline gene, which may arise from a read error. J is TRBJ1-1 and V is TRBV6-1; D is ambiguous. The length of the CDR3 is 14 residues. Germline CDR1 MNHNS, CDR2 SASEGT. CDR3 sequence: CASSDIQKNAEAFF. Here the CDR3 DNA reads TGTGCCAGCAGTGACATCCAAAAGAACGCTGAAGCTTTCTTT.

The J gene is TRBJ2-5, the V gene TRBV5-1; 7 positions agree with TRBD1. This CDR3 is built from 14 residues. J gave up 5 bases and V 7 bases, and 11 bases lay outside the gene matches. The germline gives CDR1 SGHRS, CDR2 YFSETQ. The CDR3 region has the DNA TGCGCCAGCGGGCTGACAGGGCGAGGGGAGACCCAGTACTTC. Protein: CASGLTGRGETQYF. The whole variable domain, remainder taken from reference TRBV5-1 and TRBJ2-5, is KAGVTQTPRYLIKTRGQQVTLSCSPISGHRSVSWYQQTPGQGLQFLFEYFSETQRNKGNFPGRFSGRQFSNSRSEMNVSTLELGDSALYLCASGLTGRGETQYFGPGTRLLVL.

This chain connects TRBV7-2 to TRBJ1-3; D possibly corresponds to TRBD1 (5 bases). The CDR3 contains 14 residues. CDR1 and CDR2 from the germline V gene are SGHTA and FQGNSA. V was clipped by 3 bases and J by 0 bases, with 6 bases between them. CDR3 DNA: TGTGCCAGCAGCTTCGACAGCTCTGGAAACACCATATATTTT. Protein: CASSFDSSGNTIYF.

This chain uses TRBV27 with TRBJ2-7, with 9 bases identical to TRBD2. With 6 bases clipped from V and 2 bases from J, the junction kept 5 bases outside the gene matches. Germline V gives CDR1 MNHEY, CDR2 SMNVEV (reference sequence). The CDR3 is made up of 14 amino acids. The CDR3: CASRSSGVTYEQYF. The CDR3 bases are TGTGCCAGCAGATCTAGCGGGGTTACCTACGAGCAGTACTTC.

The rearrangement links TRBV11-2 to TRBJ2-7; a weak D match, TRBD2 (6 bases). The CDR3 runs 14 residues. Germline CDR1 is SGHAT and CDR2 is FQNNGV. V was shortened by 8 bases and J by 3 bases, with 17 bases between the two germline ends. CDR3 protein: CASPGGRRVYEQYF. CDR3 DNA: TGTGCCAGCCCAGGTGGTCGGAGGGTCTACGAGCAGTACTTC.

The J gene is TRBJ1-3, the V gene TRBV6-5; D is uncertain. Germline assignment: CDR1 MNHEY and CDR2 SVGAGI. Trimming removed 0 bases at V and 2 bases at J, with 5 bases between. This CDR3 is 14 amino acids long. CDR3 sequence reads: CASSYSKAGNTIYF. CDR3 nucleotide sequence: TGTGCCAGCAGTTACTCGAAGGCTGGAAACACCATATATTTT.

The J gene is TRBJ1-5, the V gene TRBV27, with 8 bases that match TRBD1. Germline CDR1 MNHEY, CDR2 SMNVEV (reference sequence). The junction had 7 bases not matched to a gene; V was cut back by 6 bases and J by 3 bases. The CDR3 is made up of 15 amino acids. CDR3 amino acids: CASRRQGTFNQPQHF. CDR3 in DNA: TGTGCCAGCAGGCGACAGGGGACCTTCAATCAGCCCCAGCATTTT.

This clone occurred once. The rearrangement joins TRBV5-1 to TRBJ2-1, with a tentative D call TRBD2 (6 bases). The CDR3 has 17 residues. Trimming removed 1 base at V and 0 bases at J, with 14 bases between. Germline loops: CDR1 SGHRS, CDR2 YFSETQ. CDR3 region: CASSLRLVSVSYNEQFF. CDR3 in DNA: TGCGCCAGCAGCTTGCGACTAGTATCGGTCTCCTACAATGAGCAGTTCTTC.

The V gene is TRBV30, the J gene TRBJ1-2; 7 bases are shared with TRBD1. After removal of 0 bases from V and 8 bases from J, the junction contained 12 bases not matched to a gene. Germline V lookup: CDR1 GTSNPN, CDR2 SVGIG (reference sequence). CDR3 length equals 15 residues. The CDR3: CAWSVYWNRGWGYTF. In DNA form, the CDR3 reads TGTGCCTGGAGTGTATACTGGAACAGGGGTTGGGGCTACACCTTC.

The rearrangement joins TRBV29-1 to TRBJ1-1; D perhaps matches TRBD1 (6 bases). Germline CDR1 reads SQVTM; CDR2 reads ANQGSEA. Trimming shortened V by 6 bases and J by 2 bases, and 13 bases separated the two germline ends. This CDR3 is 13 amino acids long. CDR3 DNA sequence: TGCAGCGTCGGCAGGACAGAAAACACTGAAGCTTTCTTT. It specifies CSVGRTENTEAFF.

This chain uses TRBV18 with TRBJ2-5, with D hard to call. There are 13 residues in the CDR3. V was pared by 3 bases and J by 3 bases, with 8 bases between. Germline V CDR1 and CDR2: KGHSH, LQKENI. The CDR3 DNA reads as TGTGCCAGCTCACCCGGACGAAAAGAGACCCAGTACTTC. Amino acids: CASSPGRKETQYF.

The chain couples TRBV10-3 to TRBJ1-2, with D perhaps TRBD1 (6 bases). The CDR3 totals 13 residues. Germline loops: CDR1 ENHRY, CDR2 SYGVKD. V shed 6 bases and J shed 3 bases, with 11 bases lying between them. The CDR3 DNA reads as TGTGCCATCAGCCTCAGGGGCGACTATGGCTACACCTTC. Translation gives CAISLRGDYGYTF.

In DNA form, the CDR3 reads TGTGCCAGCAGCCGGACAGGTGAGGGCACTGAAGCTTTCTTT. Its translation: CASSRTGEGTEAFF. This chain links TRBV7-6 with TRBJ1-1; TRBD1 agrees at 7 bases. Germline assignment: CDR1 SGHVS and CDR2 FNYEAQ. This CDR3 comprises 14 residues. The junction had 7 bases not matched to a gene; V was cut back by 5 bases and J by 4 bases.

A few counts support this clone. The rearrangement links TRBV7-2 to TRBJ1-1; the D is unclear. Germline V gene lookup returns CDR1 SGHTA and CDR2 FQGNSA. The V and J ends lost 4 bases and 5 bases respectively, with 11 bases between them. This CDR3 contains 13 residues. CDR3 amino acids: CASSSSVRTEAFF. The CDR3 DNA reads as TGTGCCAGCAGCTCCAGTGTGCGGACTGAAGCTTTCTTT.

This clone was picked up one time. V and J are TRBV7-9 and TRBJ2-1; tentatively, D is TRBD1 (5 bases). Germline V CDR1 and CDR2: SEHNR, FQNEAQ (reference sequence). The CDR3 loop spans 13 amino acids. The V end lost 5 bases, the J end lost 8 bases, and 13 bases lay between the germline ends. The CDR3 sequence is CASSQAGFHEQFF. The CDR3 nucleotides are TGTGCCAGCAGCCAAGCAGGGTTTCATGAGCAGTTCTTC. The variable domain in full, with the rest retrieved from reference TRBV7-9 and TRBJ2-1, is DTGVSQNPRHKITKRGQNVTFRCDPISEHNRLYWYRQTLGQGPEFLTYFQNEAQLEKSRLLSDRFSAERPKGSFSTLEIQRTEQGDSAMYLCASSQAGFHEQFFGPGTRLTVL.

This chain joins TRBV7-9 and TRBJ1-1; D is uncertain. The CDR3 covers 15 residues. V dropped 4 bases and J dropped 4 bases, with 16 bases sitting between them. Per the germline V gene, CDR1 is SEHNR and CDR2 is FQNEAQ (reference sequence). The CDR3 sequence: CASSSGWETSTEAFF. The CDR3 DNA reads TGTGCCAGCAGCTCGGGGTGGGAAACCAGCACTGAAGCTTTCTTT. The full variable domain, rest sourced from reference TRBV7-9 and TRBJ1-1, is DTGVSQNPRHKITKRGQNVTFRCDPISEHNRLYWYRQTLGQGPEFLTYFQNEAQLEKSRLLSDRFSAERPKGSFSTLEIQRTEQGDSAMYLCASSSGWETSTEAFFGQGTRLTVV.

The chain combines TRBV6-5 with TRBJ1-2; a weak D match, TRBD1 (6 bases). The V end lost 3 bases, the J end lost 5 bases, and 16 bases lay between the germline ends. Germline lookup yields CDR1 MNHEY and CDR2 SVGAGI. This CDR3 has 15 amino acids. CDR3 loop: CASSYSGGPIYGYTF. The CDR3 DNA follows: TGTGCCAGCAGTTATTCGGGGGGCCCTATATATGGCTACACCTTC.

The CDR3 protein is CASSQRGNQPQHF. As DNA, the CDR3 is TGTGCCAGCAGTCAGAGGGGCAATCAGCCCCAGCATTTT. The chain joins TRBV12-3 or TRBV12-4 to TRBJ1-5; D unclear. This CDR3 region has 13 residues. Trimming cost V 5 bases and J 2 bases, with 7 bases left between them.

This clone appeared a few times. This rearrangement joins TRBV5-6 to TRBJ2-5; D is unclear. Trimming stripped 2 bases from V and 2 bases from J, with 7 bases between. The CDR3 consists of 13 residues. Germline V gene lookup returns CDR1 SGHDT and CDR2 YYEEEE. CDR3 region: CASSFGWQETQYF. The CDR3 nucleotides read TGTGCCAGCAGCTTCGGTTGGCAAGAGACCCAGTACTTC.